This TCR beta chain emerged from a study of somatic mutations in cytotoxic T cells in rheumatoid arthritis. About the study: Flow sorting of some V beta antibody-stained T cells reached nearly 100% purity, with V beta1+ cells also TCRB-sequenced. Notes on the study in general: CD8+ clonality increased with age in rheumatoid arthritis patients but not in healthy controls.

This clone occurred a few times. The antigen is not known. Germline CDR1 LGHNA, CDR2 YSLEER. Trimming removed 1 base from V and 8 bases from J, with 17 bases in between. The CDR3 loop spans 15 amino acids. The authors' processing: When patient CD8+ clones larger than 1% were compared with published virus-specific TCRB sequences, few matched. Profiled with immunoSEQ multiplex PCR; TCRdb holds only in-frame clones, not every one. Clone size and V and J calls were adopted from that table, with D and trimming inferred from the DNA. Among about 19,000 clones listed, 75% to 85% were seen once. Sequencing input: CD8+ T cells sorted from blood. This TCR was recovered from an adult with rheumatoid arthritis. The rearrangement links TRBV4-3 to TRBJ1-2; a possible D gene is TRBD1 (6 bases). CDR3 loop: CASSQGSGAYRGYTF. The CDR3 DNA reads as TGCGCCAGCAGCCAAGGGTCAGGGGCCTACAGGGGCTACACCTTC.